A single sample is the source of the 4 T cell receptor beta chains below, sequenced in a study of human T cells and chemical hapten exposure. MiXCR, run by TCRdb on the RACE reads, gives a single entry per CDR3 protein. Among about 93,000 distinct CDR3 sequences listed, around 7.9% were seen once. Time point denoted: pre-sensitization, week 0. Treatment denoted: therapeutic diphenylcyclopropenone sensitization with weekly scalp DPC. Sequencing was performed on whole blood, taken in connection with sensitization to the hapten diphenylcyclopropenone (DPC). These receptors came from a man in his forties with alopecia areata. Some clones in this sample may be carry-over from other donors' samples.

This clonotype turned up a few times. The chain recombines TRBV6-5 with TRBJ1-5; tentatively, D is TRBD1 (6 bases). The CDR3 is 16 amino acids. Per germline, CDR1 MNHEY and CDR2 SVGAGI. V shed 4 bases and J shed 5 bases, with 18 bases lying between them. The CDR3 DNA follows: TGTGCCAGCAGTTCCAAAAGGACAGTGGATTATCAGCCCCAGCATTTT. This translates into CASSSKRTVDYQPQHF.

This clonotype has at least ten counts. For the CDR3, the DNA is TGTGCCAGCAGGACTTGGCCCGGGGCCCCTGAAGCTTTCTTT. Its translation: CASRTWPGAPEAFF. The chain combines TRBV6-5 with TRBJ1-1; a weak D match, TRBD1 (5 bases). The CDR3 sequence is 14 residues long. Germline assignment: CDR1 MNHEY and CDR2 SVGAGI. Deletions cut 6 bases from V and 6 bases from J, with 17 bases between.

V is TRBV7-3 and J is TRBJ2-1; D call uncertain. The V end lost 1 base, the J end lost 0 bases, and 7 bases lay between the germline ends. This CDR3 is 15 amino acids long. Germline V gene data show CDR1 as SGHTA and CDR2 as FQGTGA. CDR3 protein: CASSLRLDSYNEQFF. In DNA form, the CDR3 reads TGTGCCAGCAGCTTAAGGCTAGACTCCTACAATGAGCAGTTCTTC.

This clonotype has only a few counts. The chain uses TRBV4-2 and TRBJ2-1; 7 nucleotides agree with TRBD2. This CDR3 spans 15 amino acids. Per germline, CDR1 LGHNA and CDR2 YNFKEQ. V dropped 5 bases and J dropped 4; count of bases not matched to a gene: 8. CDR3 sequence reads: CASSVSPGGYNEQFF. Written as DNA, the CDR3 is TGTGCCAGCAGCGTCAGTCCGGGAGGATACAATGAGCAGTTCTTC.